This is a list of T cell receptor beta chains from one sample in a study of T cells in Graves' hyperthyroidism and ophthalmopathy. Using its own MiXCR run on the multiplex PCR reads, TCRdb lists one record per CDR3 protein. Of roughly 290,000 distinct CDR3 sequences listed, roughly 15% were seen once; the top ten hold 7% to 9%. What was sequenced was blood. Receptors originate from a woman between 35 and 50 years old with Graves' hyperthyroidism. CDR3s include the opening cysteine and the closing phenylalanine or tryptophan. The order of the fields is J gene, D gene, V gene, clone size, CDR3 DNA, CDR3 protein. A D gene is named only where the DNA matches it firmly. Only part of the rows carry a size: once, few, many, or a class if the clone is expanded.

>TRBJ1-6|NA|TRBV28|many
TGTGCCAGCAGTTTAAGCTCACCCCTCCACTTT
CASSLSSPLHF
>TRBJ1-4|NA|TRBV19|few
TGTGCCACGGGCCAAGGAGGGGAAAAACTGTTTTTT
CATGQGGEKLFF
>TRBJ1-3|NA|TRBV13|NA
TGTGCCAGCAGCAAACAGGGAGGGGGCTCTGGAAACACCATATATTTT
CASSKQGGGSGNTIYF
>TRBJ2-3|NA|TRBV7-9|many
TGTGCCAGCAGCGCTCAGCCGGATACGCAGTATTTT
CASSAQPDTQYF
>TRBJ2-7|TRBD1|TRBV7-8|many
TGTGCCAGCAGCCTACAGGGGGGTAGCTCCTACGAGCAGTACTTC
CASSLQGGSSYEQYF
>TRBJ1-2|TRBD1|TRBV27|many
TGTGCCAGCAGTTTGTCCAACAGGGGAGGGAACTATGGCTACACCTTC
CASSLSNRGGNYGYTF
>TRBJ2-1|NA|TRBV20-1|NA
TGCAGTGCGAGGGAGGACTACTTACCCTACAATGAGCAGTTCTTC
CSAREDYLPYNEQFF
>TRBJ1-2|NA|TRBV27|many
TGTGCCAGCAGCCGAAAGGCGGCTAACTATGGCTACACCTTC
CASSRKAANYGYTF
>TRBJ2-7|NA|TRBV28|many
TGTGCCAGCAGCTCAGGGTCCCTAGGGGGCTACGAGCAGTACTTC
CASSSGSLGGYEQYF
>TRBJ2-5|NA|TRBV6-2/TRBV6-3|many
TGTGCCAGCAGTTACGGGGATAAGGGACTCGGCCAAGAGACCCAGTACTTC
CASSYGDKGLGQETQYF
>TRBJ2-7|TRBD2|TRBV6-1|many
TGTGCCAGCGCAGCGGGAGGGCCTCGAGAGCAGTACTTC
CASAAGGPREQYF
>TRBJ1-4|NA|TRBV28|many
TGTGCCAGCAGGGGTGGGACGGTCGGTAATGAAAAACTGTTTTTT
CASRGGTVGNEKLFF
>TRBJ1-1|NA|TRBV5-1|few
TGCGCCAGCAGCTTGGCCGAAATAGGAGATTCTGAGGCTTTCTTT
CASSLAEIGDSEAFF
>TRBJ2-1|NA|TRBV4-2|NA
TGTGCCAGCAGCCAGGAGATCTACAATGAGCAGTTCTTC
CASSQEIYNEQFF
>TRBJ2-2|NA|TRBV7-2|few
TGTGCCAGCAGCTTAAGTGCCGGGGAGCTGTTTTTT
CASSLSAGELFF
>TRBJ1-2|NA|TRBV20-1|many
TGCAGTGCTAGAGATCGCGAGAGGGTTAGATACACCTTC
CSARDRERVRYTF
>TRBJ2-5|NA|TRBV7-3|NA
TGTGCCAGCAGCTTAACAGGACACCGAGAGACCCAGTACTTC
CASSLTGHRETQYF
>TRBJ2-1|NA|TRBV28|many
TGTGCCAGCAGTTTCGTTCGAGGCAGGGGAGGAGCCTACAATGAGCAGTTCTTC
CASSFVRGRGGAYNEQFF
>TRBJ1-1|NA|TRBV7-2|many
TGTGCCAGCAGCTTAGTAACAGGGATTGAAGCTTTCTTT
CASSLVTGIEAFF
>TRBJ2-5|NA|TRBV12-3/TRBV12-4|many
TGTGCCAGCAGTTTGTATCAAGGGGAGCAAGAGACCCAGTACTTC
CASSLYQGEQETQYF
>TRBJ1-1|TRBD1|TRBV6-1|NA
TGTGCCAGCAGTGCACGGGACAGCATGAACACTGAAGCTTTCTTT
CASSARDSMNTEAFF
>TRBJ1-5|NA|TRBV3-1|many
TGTGCCAGCAGCCCCTTAACGCGGCGATTTAATCAGCCCCAGCATTTT
CASSPLTRRFNQPQHF
>TRBJ1-2|TRBD1|TRBV24-1|many
TGTGCCACCCGTAGGAGGGACAGGGGATATGGCTACACCTTC
CATRRRDRGYGYTF
>TRBJ2-1|TRBD2|TRBV6-9|many
TGTGCCAGCAGTTATTCAAGCGGGAGTCTCAATGAGCAGTTCTTC
CASSYSSGSLNEQFF
>TRBJ2-7|NA|TRBV2|many
TGTGCCAGCACCCCTCAGGCGGTCTCCTACGAGCAGTACTTC
CASTPQAVSYEQYF
>TRBJ1-1|NA|TRBV5-8|many
TGTGCCAGCAACTTTGATGGACGGTTGAACACTGAAGCTTTCTTT
CASNFDGRLNTEAFF